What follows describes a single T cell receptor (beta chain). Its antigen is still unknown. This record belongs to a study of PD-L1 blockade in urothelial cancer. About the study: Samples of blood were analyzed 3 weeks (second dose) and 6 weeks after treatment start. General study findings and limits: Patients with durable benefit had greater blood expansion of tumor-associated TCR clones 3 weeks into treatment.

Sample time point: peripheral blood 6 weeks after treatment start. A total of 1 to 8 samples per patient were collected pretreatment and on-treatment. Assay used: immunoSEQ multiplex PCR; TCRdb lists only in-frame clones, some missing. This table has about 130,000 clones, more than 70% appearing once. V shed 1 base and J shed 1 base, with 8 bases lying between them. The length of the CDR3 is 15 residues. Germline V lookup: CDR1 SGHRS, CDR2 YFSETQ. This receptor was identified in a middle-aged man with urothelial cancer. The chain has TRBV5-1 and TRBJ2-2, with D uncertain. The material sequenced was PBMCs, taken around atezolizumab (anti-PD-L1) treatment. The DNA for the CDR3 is TGCGCCAGCAGCTTGATCCAATTGAACACCGGGGAGCTGTTTTTT. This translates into CASSLIQLNTGELFF. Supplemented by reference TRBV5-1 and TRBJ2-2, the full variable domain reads KAGVTQTPRYLIKTRGQQVTLSCSPISGHRSVSWYQQTPGQGLQFLFEYFSETQRNKGNFPGRFSGRQFSNSRSEMNVSTLELGDSALYLCASSLIQLNTGELFFGEGSRLTVL.